This TCR beta chain originates from a study of blood T cells in healthy people across ages. The study, taken as a whole, reports: The fall in TCR beta diversity per million T cells was roughly linear with age. Donors of long life had a larger count of naive CD4+ cells and greater diversity than aged donors.

The sample holds many counts of this clonotype. The antigen remains unidentified. A sample-barcoded 5' primer and a J-beta primer mix were used in a second PCR of roughly 6 to 11 cycles. All cDNA molecules were each tagged by a template-switch adaptor with 12 random nucleotides. TCRdb called the 5' RACE reads again in MiXCR, with one record for every CDR3 protein. The repertoire includes about 680,000 distinct CDR3 sequences, approximately 50% of them detected once, and about 32% sits in the top ten. The donors, aged about 6 to 100, were healthy Caucasians from Russia. J gave up 4 bases and V 1 base, and 5 bases lay outside the gene matches. The length of the CDR3 is 15 residues. Per germline, CDR1 SGHTA and CDR2 FQGNSA.

Specimen: blood. The chain uses TRBV7-2 and TRBJ2-7, with 9 positions matching TRBD1. The receptor was isolated from a woman aged 55-70 years in good health. This chain's CDR3 is CASSLGSGQGYEQYF. As DNA, the CDR3 is TGTGCCAGCAGCTTAGGGTCGGGACAGGGTTACGAGCAGTACTTC.